The 16 T cell receptor beta chains reported below all come from one sample, sequenced in a study of immune aging and cytomegalovirus after organ transplant. BD Rhapsody targeted mRNA and AbSeq chemistry was used for microwell cell capture and library preparation. MiXCR, run by TCRdb on the single-cell sequencing reads, gives a single entry per CDR3 protein. The data contain approximately 22,000 distinct CDR3 sequences, 36% of them singletons. Noted time point: five sample-tagged time points from pre-transplant (day -1) to day 368 post-transplant, pooled. No antigens are known for them. The sample here was CMV peptide-activated CD4+ and CD8+ T cells sorted from blood, taken at five time points, pooled. This sample's subset: sorted CD8+CD137+ and CD4+CD154+ T cells after around 12 h CMV IE-1 peptide stimulation. Receptors originate from a female donor who had a heart transplant and CMV viremia.

This clonotype turned up a few times. At one end, the junction sequence differs from germline, possibly due to a read error. V gene TRBV5-4 combines with J gene TRBJ2-5, with 14 bases matching TRBD2. Germline values: CDR1 SGHNT, CDR2 YYREEE (reference sequence). This CDR3 region has 15 residues. DNA of the CDR3: TGTGCCAGCAGCGCCGGGACTAGCGGGAGAGAGACCCAGCGCTTC. It translates to CASSAGTSGRETQRF.

This clonotype was recorded a few times. V is TRBV5-1 and J is TRBJ1-4; maybe TRBD1 (5 bases). V lost 4 bases and J 8 bases, leaving 18 bases between the germline ends. The CDR3 has 15 amino acids. Per the germline V gene, CDR1 is SGHRS and CDR2 is YFSETQ. The CDR3 coding sequence is TGCGCCAGCAGCCCGGGCTTCGGGGGAGAAGAAAAACTGTTTTTT. Translated, it gives CASSPGFGGEEKLFF. Complete variable domain (other parts from reference TRBV5-1 and TRBJ1-4): KAGVTQTPRYLIKTRGQQVTLSCSPISGHRSVSWYQQTPGQGLQFLFEYFSETQRNKGNFPGRFSGRQFSNSRSEMNVSTLELGDSALYLCASSPGFGGEEKLFFGSGTQLSVL.

Concerning this clonotype: One end of the junction is discordant with germline, which a read error may explain. CDR3 DNA sequence: TGCGCCAGCAGTTTATCATTTTGGGAGGGCGATGCAGATACGCAGTGGTTT. This codes for CASSLSFWEGDADTQWF. This chain links TRBV6-2 or TRBV6-3 with TRBJ2-3; TRBD2 aligns across 7 bases. The CDR3 runs to 17 residues. Germline CDR1 is MNHEY and CDR2 is SVGEGT.

This clonotype is medium-sized (0.01 to 0.1%) in the sample. The gene calls are TRBV3-1 and TRBJ2-3; no firm D call. CDR1 is LGHDT, CDR2 YNNKEL, per germline (reference sequence). The V gene lost 0 bases and the J gene lost 0 bases, with 7 bases spanning the gap. The CDR3 has 15 amino acids. The CDR3, as DNA: TGTGCCAGCAGCCAAGACTCCGGCAGCACAGATACGCAGTATTTT. This codes for CASSQDSGSTDTQYF.

Notes on this clonotype: A junction end diverges from the germline sequence, so it may reflect a read error. The V gene is TRBV7-9, the J gene TRBJ2-2; D may be TRBD2 (5 bases). The CDR3 is 18 amino acids. Germline V lookup: CDR1 SEHNR, CDR2 FQNEAQ (reference sequence). The CDR3 sequence is CASSPVLMTQANIGELSF. CDR3 coding DNA: TGTGCCAGCAGCCCCGTCCTGATGACCCAAGCGAACATCGGGGAGCTGTCTTTT.

The table lists this clonotype with a few counts. The chain recombines TRBV12-5 with TRBJ2-1, with D tentatively TRBD2 (7 bases). This CDR3 has 17 residues. The V gene lost 0 bases and the J gene lost 4 bases, with 16 bases spanning the gap. The V gene's germline CDR1 is LGHNT and CDR2 FRNRAP. CDR3 in DNA: TGTGCTAGTGGTTTGGTTCTGGGGGGGGACACATACAATGAGCAGTTCTTC. It encodes CASGLVLGGDTYNEQFF.

The chain carries TRBV9 and TRBJ2-3, with no clear D. From germline, CDR1 is SGDLS and CDR2 YYNGEE. CDR3 length: 14 residues. Trimming removed 4 bases at V and 0 bases at J, with 9 bases between. CDR3 nucleotides: TGTGCCAGCAGCCTCGCGGCTAGCACAGATACGCAGTATTTT. This translates into CASSLAASTDTQYF.

This clonotype was counted many times. Because it lacks the conserved phenylalanine or tryptophan at the end, this CDR3 is likely a read error. The chain links TRBV2 to TRBJ2-2; D possibly corresponds to TRBD2 (6 bases). Germline lookup yields CDR1 SNHLY and CDR2 FYNNEI. This CDR3 has 13 residues. V was cut by 5 bases and J by 5 bases, with 9 bases left in between. The CDR3 DNA sequence: TGTGCCAGCAGTTTCCTAGCGACCGGGGAGCTGTTTTCT. It codes for CASSFLATGELFS.

This clonotype has only a few counts. J is TRBJ2-3 and V is TRBV7-3, with D hard to call. This CDR3 has 15 amino acids. The germline V and J ends were trimmed by 5 bases and 3 bases, with 15 bases remaining between them. CDR1 and CDR2 (germline): SGHTA, FQGTGA. CDR3 sequence: CASSPEFGRTDTQYF. In DNA, the CDR3 is TGTGCCAGCAGCCCCGAATTTGGACGGACAGATACGCAGTATTTT. The full variable domain, completed using reference TRBV7-3 and TRBJ2-3, is GAGVSQTPSNKVTEKGKYVELRCDPISGHTALYWYRQSLGQGPEFLIYFQGTGAADDSGLPNDRFFAVRPEGSVSTLKIQRTERGDSAVYLCASSPEFGRTDTQYFGPGTRLTVL.

In its sample, this clonotype was seen many times. The CDR3 region is CATSRDRGAEAFF. Written as DNA, the CDR3 is TGTGCCACCAGCAGAGATAGAGGGGCTGAAGCTTTCTTT. The rearrangement joins TRBV15 to TRBJ1-1, with D maybe TRBD1 (5 bases). Trimming removed 0 bases at V and 6 bases at J, with 8 bases between. Germline CDR1 reads LNHNV; CDR2 reads YYDKDF (reference sequence). The CDR3 totals 13 residues. Full variable domain (missing parts from reference TRBV15 and TRBJ1-1): DAMVIQNPRYQVTQFGKPVTLSCSQTLNHNVMYWYQQKSSQAPKLLFHYYDKDFNNEADTPDNFQSRRPNTSFCFLDIRSPGLGDTAMYLCATSRDRGAEAFFGQGTRLTVV.

The chain carries TRBV4-3 and TRBJ2-4; 7 bases line up with TRBD1. CDR1 and CDR2 from the germline V gene are LGHNA and YSLEER. V gave up 1 base and J gave up 3 bases; unmatched junction bases: 9. The CDR3 consists of 17 residues. The CDR3 coding sequence is TGCGCCAGCAGCCAAGGGAAGACAGGGTCAGACAAAAACATTCAGTACTTC. Protein: CASSQGKTGSDKNIQYF.

The rearrangement uses TRBV24-1 and TRBJ1-2; D is unclear. Trimming left V 4 bases short and J 4 bases short, with 3 bases between. The CDR3 covers 11 residues. CDR1 is KGHDR and CDR2 is SFDVKD in the germline V gene. Here the CDR3 DNA reads TGTGCCACCAGTGACTTCTATGGCTACACCTTC. Translating gives CATSDFYGYTF.

This clonotype was observed a handful of times. J is TRBJ2-3 and V is TRBV30; 15 nucleotides agree with TRBD2. Losses at the gene ends were 0 bases for V and 6 bases for J; bases not matched to a gene: 16. The V gene's germline CDR1 is GTSNPN and CDR2 SVGIG (reference sequence). This CDR3 region has 20 residues. CDR3 sequence (DNA): TGTGCCTGGAGTGTAAAGGGACTAGCGGGAGGTTTGGAGCACACGGATACGCAGTATTTT. Protein product: CAWSVKGLAGGLEHTDTQYF. The variable domain in full, with the rest retrieved from reference TRBV30 and TRBJ2-3, is SQTIHQWPATLVQPVGSPLSLECTVEGTSNPNLYWYRQAAGRGLQLLFYSVGIGQISSEVPQNLSASRPQDRQFILSSKKLLLSDSGFYLCAWSVKGLAGGLEHTDTQYFGPGTRLTVL.

This clonotype was counted ten times or more. The chain uses TRBV19 and TRBJ2-2; D remains ambiguous. This CDR3 region has 13 residues. V shed 4 bases and J shed 6 bases, with 9 bases lying between them. Looked up from germline, CDR1 is LNHDA and CDR2 is SQIVND (reference sequence). The CDR3 is CASSKGSPGELFF. The CDR3 DNA sequence: TGTGCCAGTAGTAAAGGATCACCCGGGGAGCTGTTTTTT. The variable domain in full, completed from reference TRBV19 and TRBJ2-2, reads DGGITQSPKYLFRKEGQNVTLSCEQNLNHDAMYWYRQDPGQGLRLIYYSQIVNDFQKGDIAEGYSVSREKKESFPLTVTSAQKNPTAFYLCASSKGSPGELFFGEGSRLTVL.

This clonotype was recorded only once. The chain couples TRBV20-1 to TRBJ2-3; weak D call: TRBD2 (6 bases). V was shortened by 4 bases and J by 15 bases, with 29 bases between the two germline ends. Germline loops: CDR1 DFQATT, CDR2 SNEGSKA (reference sequence). CDR3 length: 15 residues. The CDR3 loop reads CSATVLARATDTRYF. The CDR3 DNA follows: TGCAGTGCTACTGTACTAGCTCGGGCTACAGATACGCGATATTTT.

Many counts were recorded for this clonotype. The chain carries TRBV18 and TRBJ1-1, with unresolved D. The CDR3 is 13 residues long. Trimming took off 7 bases at V and 0 bases at J, with 9 bases between the two ends. Germline V gene data show CDR1 as KGHSH and CDR2 as LQKENI. The CDR3 region has the DNA TGTGCCAGCTTCGGGATACTGAACACTGAAGCTTTCTTT. Translation gives CASFGILNTEAFF.